These 24 T cell receptor beta chains originate from one sample sequenced in a study of T cell responses to AZD1222 COVID-19 vaccine (dated by TCRdb to about 2021). The library was prepared using the immunoSEQ multiplex PCR assay. The immuneACCESS repertoire file appears here via TCRdb, limited to in-frame rearrangements. These files lack a portion of the clones; in checked studies, under half of the deficit traces to unresolved V genes, and the cause of the others is not known. The sample table lists 200,000 or so clones, roughly 92% of them with a count of one. 0.9% to 1.1% of the sample lies in the top ten. What the time point label conveys for this sample: about 28 days (+/-7) after the second vaccine dose. Source: peripheral blood, taken 28 days after the second AZD1222 dose. These receptors were taken from an adult who received the AZD1222 COVID-19 vaccine.

V usage is TRBV28 and J usage is TRBJ1-6; D remains unclear. The V gene lost 4 bases and the J gene lost 7 bases, with 8 bases spanning the gap. Germline values: CDR1 MDHEN, CDR2 SYDVKM. The CDR3 is made up of 13 amino acids. CDR3 DNA: TGTGCCAGCAGTTCCACGGCGAATTCACCCCTCCACTTT. This translates into CASSSTANSPLHF.

This clone was seen a handful of times. The V call is TRBV6-5, the J call TRBJ1-5; TRBD1 is a possible D gene (5 bases). From germline, CDR1 is MNHEY and CDR2 SVGAGI. The V end lost 7 bases, the J end lost 7 bases, and 17 bases lay between the germline ends. This CDR3 region has 14 residues. The CDR3 DNA sequence: TGTGCCAGCATCCAATGGGGAGGGGTCCAGCCCCAGCATTTT. Translating gives CASIQWGGVQPQHF.

The chain combines TRBV24-1 with TRBJ1-5; D not resolved. Germline values: CDR1 KGHDR, CDR2 SFDVKD. The CDR3 sequence is 14 residues long. V lost 0 bases and J lost 4, with 6 bases in between. The CDR3 protein is CATSDLRRNQPQHF. The CDR3 DNA sequence: TGTGCCACCAGTGATTTGCGTCGGAATCAGCCCCAGCATTTT.

The chain carries TRBV4-3 and TRBJ2-7, with 7 bases fitting TRBD2. Germline V CDR1 and CDR2: LGHNA, YSLEER. The CDR3 loop spans 16 amino acids. V lost 1 base, J lost 2 bases, and 8 bases stayed unmatched. As DNA, the CDR3 is TGCGCCAGCAGCCAAGGGGAGGGGACGGGAGCCTACGAGCAGTACTTC. Protein sequence: CASSQGEGTGAYEQYF.

This rearrangement joins TRBV12-3 or TRBV12-4 to TRBJ2-7; D not resolved. The ends were cut back, 3 bases at V and 3 bases at J, with 9 bases in the middle. The CDR3 contains 13 residues. CDR3 in DNA: TGTGCCAGCAGTTTGCATCCCTACTACGAGCAGTACTTC. Translating it yields CASSLHPYYEQYF.

In nucleotides, the CDR3 is TGTGCCAGCACCGCGACAGGGGTAAATGAAGCTTTCTTT. Its protein product is CASTATGVNEAFF. The chain links TRBV28 to TRBJ1-1, with 8 bases lining up with TRBD1. Unmatched junction bases numbered 8, after V lost 7 bases and J lost 7 bases. Germline loops: CDR1 MDHEN, CDR2 SYDVKM. The CDR3 is 13 residues long.

CDR3 DNA: TGTGCCAGCAGCTTATCAGGGGGGTGGGAGCCCCAGCATTTT. It yields the protein CASSLSGGWEPQHF. This chain joins TRBV7-2 and TRBJ1-5; the match to TRBD1 covers 7 bases. J gave up 8 bases and V 2 bases, and 6 bases lay outside the gene matches. In germline, CDR1 is SGHTA, CDR2 FQGNSA. This CDR3 has 14 residues.

This chain joins TRBV7-3 and TRBJ1-1; D not resolved. The germline V gene has CDR1 SGHTA and CDR2 FQGTGA. With 2 bases removed from V and 0 bases from J, the gap between germline ends came to 10 bases. The length of the CDR3 is 15 residues. The CDR3 reads CASSLGSRMNTEAFF. Here the CDR3 DNA reads TGTGCCAGCAGCTTAGGGAGTAGAATGAACACTGAAGCTTTCTTT.

The V gene is TRBV12-3 or TRBV12-4, the J gene TRBJ1-1; TRBD1 might be the D (5 bases). The CDR3 length is 12 residues. Between the trimmed V and J ends, which lost 0 bases and 11 bases, there was a span of 10 bases. Here the CDR3 DNA reads TGTGCCAGCAGTTTAGCGGGGCGGGGGGCTTTCTTT. Its protein is CASSLAGRGAFF.

The V and J genes are TRBV20-1 and TRBJ2-5; weak D call: TRBD2 (5 bases). Germline V gene lookup returns CDR1 DFQATT and CDR2 SNEGSKA (reference sequence). The CDR3 is made up of 15 amino acids. The germline V and J ends were trimmed by 3 bases and 4 bases, with 18 bases remaining between them. This CDR3 is CSASREGKWGETQYF. For the CDR3, the DNA is TGCAGTGCTAGTCGGGAAGGGAAGTGGGGAGAGACCCAGTACTTC.

This chain joins TRBV18 and TRBJ2-1; 9 nucleotides match TRBD2. The length of the CDR3 is 16 residues. Trimming cost V 0 bases and J 4 bases; bases outside gene matches: 4. Germline CDR1 and CDR2: KGHSH and LQKENI. CDR3 in amino acids: CASSPPGSGGYNEQFF. DNA for the CDR3: TGTGCCAGCTCACCACCAGGTAGCGGGGGTTACAATGAGCAGTTCTTC.

The chain is built from TRBV5-1 and TRBJ1-4; D not resolved. CDR3 length: 13 amino acids. Trimming shortened V by 2 bases and J by 4 bases, and 6 bases separated the two germline ends. CDR1 is SGHRS and CDR2 is YFSETQ in the germline V gene. This chain's CDR3 is CASSFFFNEKLFF. The DNA for the CDR3 is TGCGCCAGCAGCTTTTTTTTTAATGAAAAACTGTTTTTT.

This chain joins TRBV6-4 and TRBJ1-3, with 8 bases identical to TRBD1. Trimming cost V 6 bases and J 4 bases; bases outside gene matches: 11. CDR3 length equals 16 residues. Germline CDR1 and CDR2: MRHNA and SNTAGT. The DNA of the CDR3 is TGTGCCAGCAGCCCCGGGGACAGGCCCCTCGGAAACACCATATATTTT. The encoded protein is CASSPGDRPLGNTIYF.

This clone was seen only a few times. The chain recombines TRBV7-3 with TRBJ1-2, with TRBD1 as a possible D gene (5 bases). The CDR3 spans 15 residues. V was shortened by 5 bases and J by 2 bases, with 15 bases between the two germline ends. CDR1 is SGHTA, CDR2 FQGTGA, per germline. The DNA of the CDR3 is TGTGCCAGCAGCACTACAGGAAGAGGGAACTATGGCTACACCTTC. The encoded protein is CASSTTGRGNYGYTF. The full variable domain, rest sourced from reference TRBV7-3 and TRBJ1-2, is GAGVSQTPSNKVTEKGKYVELRCDPISGHTALYWYRQSLGQGPEFLIYFQGTGAADDSGLPNDRFFAVRPEGSVSTLKIQRTERGDSAVYLCASSTTGRGNYGYTFGSGTRLTVV.

Concerning this clone itself: The junction and the germline gene differ at one end; a read error may be behind it. This chain links TRBV11-2 with TRBJ2-1; 11 positions match TRBD2. Germline assignment: CDR1 SGHAT and CDR2 FQNNGV. This CDR3 spans 14 amino acids. Here the CDR3 DNA reads TGTGCCAGCAGCGGGACTAGCGGTTACACTGAGCAGTTCTTC. This codes for CASSGTSGYTEQFF.

V gene TRBV11-3 combines with J gene TRBJ2-2; 9 nucleotides align to TRBD1. Looked up from germline, CDR1 is SGHNT and CDR2 is YENEEA. V dropped 3 bases and J dropped 4; count of bases not matched to a gene: 3. CDR3 size: 15 residues. In DNA, the CDR3 is TGTGCCAGCAGCTTCACAGGGGGCAGCACCGGGGAGCTGTTTTTT. Amino acid sequence: CASSFTGGSTGELFF.

This clone was detected only once. The chain carries TRBV30 and TRBJ1-5; no firm D call. The germline V gene has CDR1 GTSNPN and CDR2 SVGIG (reference sequence). CDR3 length: 13 amino acids. V was clipped by 1 base and J by 0 bases, with 4 bases between them. The CDR3 loop reads CAWSDDSNQPQHF. The CDR3 coding sequence is TGTGCCTGGAGTGACGATAGCAATCAGCCCCAGCATTTT.

This clone was seen a single time. The chain joins TRBV19 to TRBJ1-6; 10 bases align to TRBD1. This CDR3 contains 15 residues. V shed 5 bases, J shed 7 bases, and the junction held 5 bases outside the gene matches. CDR1 is LNHDA, CDR2 SQIVND, per germline (reference sequence). The CDR3 loop reads CASSDRGRLNSPLHF. CDR3 sequence (DNA): TGTGCCAGTAGTGACAGGGGGCGCCTCAATTCACCCCTCCACTTT.

CDR3 nucleotide sequence: TGTGCCATCAGTGCCCTGGCCAACTATGGCTACACCTTC. Amino acid sequence: CAISALANYGYTF. The chain couples TRBV10-3 to TRBJ1-2; D not resolved. V gave up 4 bases and J gave up 2 bases, with 8 bases separating them. Germline V CDR1 and CDR2: ENHRY, SYGVKD. The CDR3 totals 13 residues.

V is TRBV6-5 and J is TRBJ1-2, with a weak D call TRBD1 (5 bases). This CDR3 is built from 15 residues. Germline lookup yields CDR1 MNHEY and CDR2 SVGAGI. The V end was cut by 7 bases, the J end by 3 bases, with 18 bases between. CDR3 amino acids: CASKIRGAGDYGYTF. CDR3 sequence (DNA): TGTGCCAGCAAGATTAGGGGCGCCGGAGACTATGGCTACACCTTC.

CDR3 DNA: TGTGCCAGCTCACTAAACTCTGGAAACACCATATATTTT. This encodes CASSLNSGNTIYF. The chain carries TRBV18 and TRBJ1-3; the D is unclear. Trimming left V 4 bases short and J 0 bases short, with 4 bases between. There are 13 residues in the CDR3. Germline V lookup: CDR1 KGHSH, CDR2 LQKENI.

The V call is TRBV5-4, the J call TRBJ1-2, with TRBD1 matching over 8 bases. The germline gives CDR1 SGHNT, CDR2 YYREEE (reference sequence). This CDR3 spans 14 amino acids. Losses at the gene ends were 3 bases for V and 7 bases for J; bases not matched to a gene: 8. This chain's CDR3 is CASSWSQGASGYTF. The CDR3 nucleotides read TGTGCCAGCAGCTGGTCCCAGGGGGCTAGTGGCTACACCTTC.

The V gene is TRBV18, the J gene TRBJ1-4; D remains ambiguous. Germline values: CDR1 KGHSH, CDR2 LQKENI. The CDR3 extends over 12 amino acids. Trimming removed 5 bases at V and 2 bases at J, with 3 bases between. CDR3 amino acids: CASSETNEKLFF. DNA for the CDR3: TGTGCCAGCTCAGAGACTAATGAAAAACTGTTTTTT.

This clone was picked up a small number of times. The chain links TRBV19 to TRBJ2-2, with D hard to call. Deletions cut 0 bases from V and 4 bases from J, with 3 bases between. Germline V CDR1 and CDR2: LNHDA, SQIVND (reference sequence). The CDR3 sequence is 13 residues long. In nucleotides, the CDR3 is TGTGCCAGTAGTATAGAGACCACCGGGGAGCTGTTTTTT. Residues: CASSIETTGELFF.